This T cell receptor (beta chain) was obtained from a study of cytomegalovirus exposure and HLA in healthy donors. The study's findings and limits: About 90% or about 30% of the time was how often most TCR beta V segments were productive, according to an earlier analysis. What TCR beta sequences reportedly achieved was accurate prediction of HLA-A and HLA-B alleles in most subjects. What a later analysis reportedly showed was that an Asian-associated ancestry cluster had fewer N-insertions than the approximately 720-donor mean.

Germline CDR1 reads SGDLS; CDR2 reads YYNGEE. The junction had 12 bases not matched to a gene; V was cut back by 4 bases and J by 8 bases. The CDR3 spans 15 residues. Use of 60 Vbeta and 13 Jbeta primers characterized the PCR. Some clones are missing from TCRdb's copy, which holds only in-frame ones; the method was immunoSEQ multiplex PCR. Found here are about 130,000 clones, roughly 73% of them singletons; the top ten hold approximately 4.3%. A word on this clone: What it binds is not known.

This chain joins TRBV9 and TRBJ2-1; 7 bases line up with TRBD1. The sequence was collected from a man between 60 and 70 years old in good health and CMV-seropositive. Sequencing input: PBMCs. The CDR3: CASSPRVTGHHEQFF. In nucleotides, the CDR3 is TGTGCCAGCAGCCCCCGAGTGACAGGGCATCATGAGCAGTTCTTC.